The rows below give T cell receptor beta chains drawn from one sample of a study of blood T cell repertoires in COVID-19. The table came from immunoSEQ multiplex PCR; TCRdb's copy has only in-frame clones and leaves some out. This sample has hundreds of thousands of clones, with approximately 86% found just once. Source material: peripheral blood. Every receptor here comes from a woman aged 70-85 years with COVID-19, enrolled during active disease. Both conserved end residues are part of each CDR3. Each record gives: clone size, J gene, V gene, D gene, CDR3 protein, CDR3 DNA. D genes are given only for firm matches. The size entry is marked missing in some rows and otherwise reads once, few, many or a size class.

clone_size: -; j_call: TRBJ2-3; v_call: TRBV4-3; d_call: TRBD2; cdr3_aa: CASSQDGLAGITDTQYF; cdr3_nt: TGCGCCAGCAGCCAAGATGGACTAGCGGGGATCACAGATACGCAGTATTTT
clone_size: -; j_call: TRBJ2-3; v_call: TRBV6-5; d_call: TRBD2; cdr3_aa: CASRRTSLGTDTQYF; cdr3_nt: TGTGCCAGCAGGAGGACTAGTTTGGGCACAGATACGCAGTATTTT
clone_size: -; j_call: TRBJ2-7; v_call: TRBV28; d_call: TRBD1; cdr3_aa: CASSPAGTGSYEQYF; cdr3_nt: TGTGCCAGCAGTCCAGCCGGGACAGGGAGCTACGAGCAGTACTTC
clone_size: -; j_call: TRBJ2-4; v_call: TRBV2; d_call: TRBD1; cdr3_aa: CASSQQGALYSIQYF; cdr3_nt: TGTGCCAGCAGTCAACAGGGGGCATTGTACTCTATTCAGTACTTC
clone_size: -; j_call: TRBJ1-2; v_call: TRBV6-2/TRBV6-3; d_call: TRBD1; cdr3_aa: CASSYSNLRTGDYGYTF; cdr3_nt: TGTGCCAGCAGTTACTCGAACCTACGGACAGGAGACTATGGCTACACCTTC
clone_size: -; j_call: TRBJ2-1; v_call: TRBV6-5; d_call: TRBD2; cdr3_aa: CASSRGGPNNEQFF; cdr3_nt: TGTGCCAGCAGCCGCGGGGGACCGAACAATGAGCAGTTCTTC
clone_size: -; j_call: TRBJ2-7; v_call: TRBV11-3; d_call: TRBD1; cdr3_aa: CASSSGGAGINEQYF; cdr3_nt: TGTGCCAGCAGCTCAGGGGGCGCTGGGATTAACGAGCAGTACTTC
clone_size: few; j_call: TRBJ1-3; v_call: TRBV6-6; d_call: TRBD1; cdr3_aa: CASNTGGSGNTIYF; cdr3_nt: TGTGCCAGCAATACAGGGGGCTCTGGAAACACCATATATTTT
clone_size: -; j_call: TRBJ1-5; v_call: TRBV7-8; d_call: -; cdr3_aa: CASSYQENQPQHF; cdr3_nt: TGTGCCAGCAGCTACCAGGAAAATCAGCCCCAGCATTTT
clone_size: -; j_call: TRBJ1-2; v_call: TRBV28; d_call: TRBD1; cdr3_aa: CASSRGQEGGYTF; cdr3_nt: TGTGCCAGCAGTCGGGGACAGGAAGGCGGCTACACCTTC
clone_size: -; j_call: TRBJ2-5; v_call: TRBV4-2; d_call: TRBD2; cdr3_aa: CASSQDETSEAPQYF; cdr3_nt: TGTGCCAGCAGCCAAGATGAGACTAGCGAGGCACCCCAGTACTTC
clone_size: -; j_call: TRBJ2-7; v_call: TRBV6-5; d_call: -; cdr3_aa: CASSFLGAYEQYF; cdr3_nt: TGTGCCAGCAGTTTCCTAGGGGCCTACGAGCAGTACTTC
clone_size: -; j_call: TRBJ2-3; v_call: TRBV10-3; d_call: TRBD2; cdr3_aa: CAISSSGGASDTQYF; cdr3_nt: TGTGCCATCAGCTCTAGCGGGGGGGCTAGTGATACGCAGTATTTT
clone_size: -; j_call: TRBJ1-6; v_call: TRBV30; d_call: TRBD1; cdr3_aa: CAWSARTGGDSPLHF; cdr3_nt: TGTGCCTGGAGTGCCCGGACAGGGGGTGATTCACCCCTCCACTTT
clone_size: -; j_call: TRBJ1-2; v_call: TRBV4-3; d_call: -; cdr3_aa: CASSQESRDYGYTF; cdr3_nt: TGCGCCAGCAGCCAAGAGAGTCGGGACTATGGCTACACCTTC
clone_size: -; j_call: TRBJ2-5; v_call: TRBV5-1; d_call: -; cdr3_aa: CASSLGGGARETQYF; cdr3_nt: TGCGCCAGCAGCTTGGGAGGGGGGGCCCGTGAGACCCAGTACTTC
clone_size: -; j_call: TRBJ2-1; v_call: TRBV24-1; d_call: -; cdr3_aa: CATSDLSTSSYNEQFF; cdr3_nt: TGTGCCACCAGTGACCTTTCCACCAGCTCCTACAATGAGCAGTTCTTC
clone_size: -; j_call: TRBJ2-7; v_call: TRBV7-2; d_call: TRBD2; cdr3_aa: CASSPGGYEQYF; cdr3_nt: TGTGCCAGCAGCCCGGGAGGTTACGAGCAGTACTTC
clone_size: few; j_call: TRBJ2-3; v_call: TRBV5-4; d_call: -; cdr3_aa: CASRLDGSTDTQYF; cdr3_nt: TGTGCCAGCAGATTGGACGGTAGCACAGATACGCAGTATTTT
clone_size: -; j_call: TRBJ1-6; v_call: TRBV9; d_call: TRBD1; cdr3_aa: CASSRGQSNSPLHF; cdr3_nt: TGTGCCAGCAGCAGGGGGCAAAGTAATTCACCCCTCCACTTT
clone_size: -; j_call: TRBJ2-5; v_call: TRBV5-6; d_call: -; cdr3_aa: CASSLGGSMGETQYF; cdr3_nt: TGTGCCAGCAGCTTGGGAGGGTCAATGGGAGAGACCCAGTACTTC
clone_size: -; j_call: TRBJ2-7; v_call: TRBV6-1; d_call: TRBD2; cdr3_aa: CASSDLRGGYEQYF; cdr3_nt: TGTGCCAGCAGTGATTTGCGGGGGGGCTACGAGCAGTACTTC
clone_size: -; j_call: TRBJ2-5; v_call: TRBV6-5; d_call: TRBD1; cdr3_aa: CASSSDLGTGEETQYF; cdr3_nt: TGTGCCAGCAGTTCCGACCTCGGGACAGGGGAAGAGACCCAGTACTTC
clone_size: -; j_call: TRBJ1-3; v_call: TRBV5-4; d_call: -; cdr3_aa: CASSPGGNTIYF; cdr3_nt: TGTGCCAGCAGCCCAGGGGGAAACACCATATATTTT
clone_size: -; j_call: TRBJ1-2; v_call: TRBV5-5; d_call: TRBD1; cdr3_aa: CASSLAPGGRDYGYTF; cdr3_nt: TGTGCCAGCAGCTTGGCCCCAGGGGGCAGGGACTATGGCTACACCTTC
clone_size: once; j_call: TRBJ1-3; v_call: TRBV7-3; d_call: -; cdr3_aa: CASSLIGGSGNTIYF; cdr3_nt: TGTGCCAGCAGCTTAATAGGAGGCTCTGGAAACACCATATATTTT
clone_size: -; j_call: TRBJ2-5; v_call: TRBV2; d_call: TRBD2; cdr3_aa: CASSNLAGGPGETQYF; cdr3_nt: TGTGCCAGCAGTAACTTAGCGGGGGGGCCGGGGGAGACCCAGTACTTC
clone_size: -; j_call: TRBJ2-7; v_call: TRBV11-2; d_call: TRBD1; cdr3_aa: CASSWGQGFGEQYF; cdr3_nt: TGTGCCAGCAGTTGGGGACAGGGGTTCGGCGAGCAGTACTTC
clone_size: -; j_call: TRBJ1-1; v_call: TRBV7-9; d_call: -; cdr3_aa: CASSLEGGGNTEAFF; cdr3_nt: TGTGCCAGCAGCTTAGAGGGAGGGGGAAACACTGAAGCTTTCTTT
clone_size: -; j_call: TRBJ2-3; v_call: TRBV10-3; d_call: -; cdr3_aa: CAISDPLAGTQYF; cdr3_nt: TGTGCCATCAGTGACCCACTAGCCGGGACGCAGTATTTT
clone_size: -; j_call: TRBJ1-2; v_call: TRBV18; d_call: -; cdr3_aa: CASSETGNNYGYTF; cdr3_nt: TGTGCCAGCTCAGAAACAGGGAATAACTATGGCTACACCTTC
clone_size: -; j_call: TRBJ2-5; v_call: TRBV2; d_call: TRBD2; cdr3_aa: CASSGLAGMETQYF; cdr3_nt: TGTGCCAGCAGTGGACTAGCGGGGATGGAGACCCAGTACTTC
clone_size: -; j_call: TRBJ1-3; v_call: TRBV18; d_call: -; cdr3_aa: CASSPTVGSGNTIYF; cdr3_nt: TGTGCCAGCTCACCAACGGTTGGCTCTGGAAACACCATATATTTT
clone_size: -; j_call: TRBJ2-1; v_call: TRBV7-2; d_call: TRBD2; cdr3_aa: CASSPGLAGEQGEQFF; cdr3_nt: TGTGCCAGCAGCCCGGGACTAGCGGGGGAGCAGGGAGAGCAGTTCTTC
clone_size: -; j_call: TRBJ1-6; v_call: TRBV19; d_call: -; cdr3_aa: CASSIGIGSSYNSPLHF; cdr3_nt: TGTGCCAGTAGTATAGGGATCGGGAGCTCCTATAATTCACCCCTCCACTTT
clone_size: -; j_call: TRBJ1-2; v_call: TRBV29-1; d_call: TRBD1; cdr3_aa: CSVYRGVYGYTF; cdr3_nt: TGCAGCGTTTACAGGGGGGTCTATGGCTACACCTTC
clone_size: -; j_call: TRBJ2-1; v_call: TRBV19; d_call: -; cdr3_aa: CASAPQDSSYNEQFF; cdr3_nt: TGTGCCAGCGCCCCCCAGGACAGCTCCTACAATGAGCAGTTCTTC
clone_size: once; j_call: TRBJ2-5; v_call: TRBV18; d_call: -; cdr3_aa: CASSPSRAETQETQYF; cdr3_nt: TGTGCCAGCTCACCATCGAGGGCGGAGACTCAAGAGACCCAGTACTTC
clone_size: -; j_call: TRBJ2-2; v_call: TRBV7-6; d_call: TRBD2; cdr3_aa: CASSLGGGPTGELFF; cdr3_nt: TGTGCCAGCAGCTTGGGCGGGGGGCCCACCGGGGAGCTGTTTTTT
clone_size: -; j_call: TRBJ2-7; v_call: TRBV19; d_call: TRBD1; cdr3_aa: CASSGQGYEQYF; cdr3_nt: TGTGCCAGCTCGGGACAGGGGTACGAGCAGTACTTC
clone_size: -; j_call: TRBJ2-7; v_call: TRBV4-1; d_call: TRBD1; cdr3_aa: CASSLGQDLYEQYF; cdr3_nt: TGCGCCAGCAGCCTGGGACAGGACCTCTACGAGCAGTACTTC
clone_size: -; j_call: TRBJ2-1; v_call: TRBV6-5; d_call: TRBD1; cdr3_aa: CASAEGTGSYNEQFF; cdr3_nt: TGTGCCAGCGCGGAGGGGACAGGGTCCTACAATGAGCAGTTCTTC
clone_size: -; j_call: TRBJ1-6; v_call: TRBV5-6; d_call: -; cdr3_aa: CASSLFSGMEPLHF; cdr3_nt: TGTGCCAGCAGCTTGTTTTCGGGGATGGAACCCCTCCACTTT
clone_size: -; j_call: TRBJ2-2; v_call: TRBV15; d_call: -; cdr3_aa: CATSRGGISRAGELFF; cdr3_nt: TGTGCCACCAGCAGAGGAGGGATATCGAGGGCCGGGGAGCTGTTTTTT
clone_size: -; j_call: TRBJ1-5; v_call: TRBV2; d_call: -; cdr3_aa: CASRPPQGGQPQHF; cdr3_nt: TGTGCCAGCCGGCCCCCGCAGGGCGGCCAGCCCCAGCATTTT
clone_size: -; j_call: TRBJ1-6; v_call: TRBV5-1; d_call: TRBD1; cdr3_aa: CASSRGTGDRIALHF; cdr3_nt: TGCGCCAGCAGCCGGGGGACAGGGGATCGAATAGCCCTCCACTTT
clone_size: -; j_call: TRBJ2-7; v_call: TRBV7-2; d_call: -; cdr3_aa: CASSLNRQFEYEQYF; cdr3_nt: TGTGCCAGCAGCTTGAACCGACAGTTCGAGTACGAGCAGTACTTC
clone_size: -; j_call: TRBJ2-2; v_call: TRBV5-8; d_call: TRBD1; cdr3_aa: CASSSGQANTGELFF; cdr3_nt: TGTGCCAGCAGCTCCGGACAGGCGAACACCGGGGAGCTGTTTTTT